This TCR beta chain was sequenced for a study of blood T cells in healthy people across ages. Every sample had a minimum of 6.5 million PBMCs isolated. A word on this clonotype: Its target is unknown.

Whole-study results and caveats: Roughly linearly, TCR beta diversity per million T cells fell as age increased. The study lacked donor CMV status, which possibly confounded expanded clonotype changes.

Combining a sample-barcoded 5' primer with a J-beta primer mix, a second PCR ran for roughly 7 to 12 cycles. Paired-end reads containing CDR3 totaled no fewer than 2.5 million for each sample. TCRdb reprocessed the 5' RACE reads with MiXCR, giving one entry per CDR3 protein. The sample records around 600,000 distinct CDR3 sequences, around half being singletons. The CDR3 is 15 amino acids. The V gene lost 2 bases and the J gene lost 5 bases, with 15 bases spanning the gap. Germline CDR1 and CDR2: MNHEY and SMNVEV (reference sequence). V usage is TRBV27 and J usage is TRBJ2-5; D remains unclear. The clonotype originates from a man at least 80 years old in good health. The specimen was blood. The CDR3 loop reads CASSLLARMKETQYF. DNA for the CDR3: TGTGCCAGCAGTTTACTGGCTAGGATGAAGGAGACCCAGTACTTC.